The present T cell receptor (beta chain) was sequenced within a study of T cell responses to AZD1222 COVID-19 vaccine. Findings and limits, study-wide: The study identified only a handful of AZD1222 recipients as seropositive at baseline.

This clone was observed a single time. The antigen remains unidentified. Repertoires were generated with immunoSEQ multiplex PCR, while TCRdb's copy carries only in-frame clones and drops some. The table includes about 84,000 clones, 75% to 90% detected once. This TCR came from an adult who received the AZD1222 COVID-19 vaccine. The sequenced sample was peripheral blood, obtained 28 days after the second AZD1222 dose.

The CDR3 sequence: CTRFRSGGQDSEQFF. CDR3 DNA sequence: TGCACCAGGTTTCGGTCGGGGGGGCAGGATAGTGAGCAGTTCTTC. J is TRBJ2-1 and V is TRBV1; the table gives TRBD2 as D, unverified against the DNA. TRBV1 is a recognized pseudogene. The CDR3 is 15 amino acids.